The entry that follows covers one TCR beta chain sequence. Only CD45RO-negative cells positively selected for CCR7 counted as naive CD8 cells, so terminally differentiated effector memory CD45RA+ cells were excluded. This record comes from a study of shared clonotypes between healthy human individuals. Using immunoSEQ multiplex PCR, the repertoire was profiled, and TCRdb retains in-frame clones only, with some absent. The repertoire holds some 740,000 clones, with 90% to 95% as singletons. Sequenced: naive CD8+ T cells sorted from blood. The sequence derives from a man aged 25 to 40 in good health.

The CDR3 nucleotides read TGCGCCAGCAGCCCATACGCGGGAGACTACGAGCAGTACTTC. This translates into CASSPYAGDYEQYF. V gene TRBV4-1 combines with J gene TRBJ2-7; 7 positions match TRBD2. This CDR3 spans 14 amino acids. Per the germline V gene, CDR1 is MGHRA and CDR2 is YSYEKL. After removal of 4 bases from V and 3 bases from J, the junction contained 6 bases not matched to a gene.